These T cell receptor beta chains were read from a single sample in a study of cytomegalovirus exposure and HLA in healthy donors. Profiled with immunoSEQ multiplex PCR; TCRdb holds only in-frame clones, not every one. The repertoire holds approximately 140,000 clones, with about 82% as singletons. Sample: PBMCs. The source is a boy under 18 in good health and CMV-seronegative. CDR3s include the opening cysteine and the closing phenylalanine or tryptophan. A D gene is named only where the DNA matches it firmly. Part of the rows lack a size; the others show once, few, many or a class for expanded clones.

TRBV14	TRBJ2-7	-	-	CASSQDRDFLGEQYF	TGTGCCAGCAGCCAAGATCGGGACTTTTTAGGCGAGCAGTACTTC
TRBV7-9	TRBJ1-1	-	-	CASSSEGAEAFF	TGTGCCAGCAGCTCCGAAGGGGCTGAAGCTTTCTTT
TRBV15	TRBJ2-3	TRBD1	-	CATSRDRQGTQYF	TGTGCCACCAGCAGAGATCGACAGGGTACGCAGTATTTT
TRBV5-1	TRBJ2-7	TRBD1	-	CASSFGTGDEQYF	TGCGCCAGCAGCTTTGGGACAGGGGACGAGCAGTACTTC
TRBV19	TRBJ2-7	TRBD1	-	CASSPGQGVYEQYF	TGTGCCAGTTCACCGGGACAGGGGGTCTACGAGCAGTACTTC
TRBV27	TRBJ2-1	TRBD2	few	CASSRRGGGNEQFF	TGTGCCAGCAGCCGCCGGGGGGGCGGCAATGAGCAGTTCTTC
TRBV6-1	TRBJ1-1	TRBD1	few	CASTRDRGYTEAFF	TGTGCCAGCACCCGGGACAGGGGTTACACTGAAGCTTTCTTT
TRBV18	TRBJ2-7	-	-	CASSPAWTEGTYEQYF	TGTGCCAGCTCACCAGCATGGACAGAAGGAACCTACGAGCAGTACTTC
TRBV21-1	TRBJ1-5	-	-	CASSPPGQGYSNQPQHF	TGTGCCAGCAGCCCCCCGGGACAGGGATATAGCAATCAGCCCCAGCATTTT
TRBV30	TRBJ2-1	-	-	CQAGSYNEQFF	TGTCAGGCTGGGTCCTACAATGAGCAGTTCTTC
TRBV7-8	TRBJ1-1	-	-	CASSPVPPEAFF	TGTGCCAGCAGCCCAGTCCCCCCTGAAGCTTTCTTT
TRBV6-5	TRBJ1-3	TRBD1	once	CASSYSTGAGNTIYF	TGTGCCAGCAGTTACTCGACAGGGGCCGGAAACACCATATATTTT
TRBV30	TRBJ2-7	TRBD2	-	CAWTLAGYEQYF	TGTGCCTGGACACTAGCGGGGTACGAGCAGTACTTC
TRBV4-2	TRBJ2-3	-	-	CASSQDKVRRAQGDTQYF	TGTGCCAGCAGCCAAGATAAGGTCCGGAGGGCTCAGGGAGATACGCAGTATTTT
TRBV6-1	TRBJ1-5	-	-	CASTLDSPPSPQHF	TGTGCCAGCACCCTAGACAGCCCGCCCTCGCCCCAGCATTTT
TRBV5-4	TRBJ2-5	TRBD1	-	CASSRGTEKETQYF	TGTGCCAGCAGCCGAGGGACAGAGAAAGAGACCCAGTACTTC
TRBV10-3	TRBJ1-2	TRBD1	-	CAIRGQGGGYTF	TGTGCCATCAGGGGACAGGGGGGTGGCTACACCTTC
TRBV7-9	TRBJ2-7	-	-	CASRGGPTYEQYF	TGTGCCAGCAGGGGGGGGCCGACCTACGAGCAGTACTTC
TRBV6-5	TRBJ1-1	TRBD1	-	CATPQPTGVIEAFF	TGTGCCACCCCTCAACCGACAGGGGTGATTGAAGCTTTCTTT
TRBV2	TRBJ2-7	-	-	CASSDSDRSYEQYF	TGTGCCAGCAGCGATTCGGACAGATCCTACGAGCAGTACTTC
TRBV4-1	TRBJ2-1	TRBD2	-	CASTAGVSLSYNEQFF	TGCGCCAGCACGGCGGGAGTGTCTCTCTCCTACAATGAGCAGTTCTTC
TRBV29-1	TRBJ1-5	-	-	CSVAEGGGNQPQHF	TGCAGCGTTGCTGAAGGGGGAGGCAATCAGCCCCAGCATTTT
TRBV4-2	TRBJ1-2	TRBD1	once	CASSQDGQGEANYGYTF	TGTGCCAGCAGCCAAGATGGGCAGGGGGAGGCTAACTATGGCTACACCTTC
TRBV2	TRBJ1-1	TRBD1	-	CASSGQGENTEAFF	TGTGCCAGCAGTGGACAGGGAGAGAACACTGAAGCTTTCTTT
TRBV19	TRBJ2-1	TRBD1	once	CASSYQGQGGDNEQFF	TGTGCCAGTAGTTATCAAGGACAGGGAGGAGACAATGAGCAGTTCTTC
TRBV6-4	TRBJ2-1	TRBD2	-	CASSETSAGEQFF	TGTGCCAGCAGTGAAACTAGCGCCGGTGAGCAGTTCTTC
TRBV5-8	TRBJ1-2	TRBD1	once	CASRPTGARGYTF	TGTGCCAGCAGGCCGACAGGGGCCCGCGGCTACACCTTC
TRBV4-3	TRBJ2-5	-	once	CASSQDPVEETQYF	TGCGCCAGCAGCCAAGATCCAGTGGAAGAGACCCAGTACTTC